This T cell receptor (beta chain) comes out of a study of shared clonotypes between healthy human individuals. TCRdb keeps only in-frame clones here, not all; method: immunoSEQ multiplex PCR. The sample has approximately 500,000 clones, 96% seen once; the top ten hold 0.055% to 0.075%. Germline V lookup: CDR1 SEHNR, CDR2 FQNEAQ (reference sequence). The CDR3 consists of 12 residues. Deletions cut 6 bases from V and 4 bases from J, with 7 bases between. There are a few counts of this clone. The sample was naive CD4+ T cells sorted from blood. The subset here: CD45RA+ positively selected. The rearrangement uses TRBV7-9 and TRBJ2-1, with D maybe TRBD2 (6 bases). This TCR derives from a woman younger than 45 in good health. The CDR3 region has the DNA TGTGCCAGCAGGCGGGATTACAATGAGCAGTTCTTC. This sequence encodes CASRRDYNEQFF.